This entry describes one T cell receptor beta chain. These data originate in a study of blood T cell repertoires in COVID-19. Across the whole study: The analysed material was cDNA or gDNA that came from T cells, B-cell-depleted T cells, or PBMCs.

Profiled with immunoSEQ multiplex PCR; TCRdb holds only in-frame clones, not every one. The table includes about 140,000 clones, 80% to 90% detected once. Per the germline V gene, CDR1 is SGHAT and CDR2 is FQNNGV. The CDR3 length is 13 residues. V lost 0 bases, J lost 6 bases, and 8 bases lay in between. The chain has TRBV11-2 and TRBJ1-2; D gene ambiguous. This clonotype originated in a man aged 60 to 69 with active or convalescent COVID-19. The specimen sequenced was peripheral blood. As DNA, the CDR3 is TGTGCCAGCAGCTTAGACATGTCCAATGGCTACACCTTC. Translation: CASSLDMSNGYTF.